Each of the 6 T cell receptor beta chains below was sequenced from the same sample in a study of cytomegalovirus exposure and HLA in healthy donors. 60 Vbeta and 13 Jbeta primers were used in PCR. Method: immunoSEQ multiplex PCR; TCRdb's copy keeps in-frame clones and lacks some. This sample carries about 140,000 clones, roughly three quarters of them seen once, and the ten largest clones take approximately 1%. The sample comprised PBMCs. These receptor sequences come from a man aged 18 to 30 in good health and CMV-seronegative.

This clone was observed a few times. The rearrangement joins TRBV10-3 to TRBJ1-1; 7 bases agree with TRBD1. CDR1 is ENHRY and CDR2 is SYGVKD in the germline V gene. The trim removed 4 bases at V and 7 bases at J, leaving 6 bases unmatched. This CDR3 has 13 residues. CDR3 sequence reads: CAISGQGEIEAFF. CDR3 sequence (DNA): TGTGCCATCAGTGGGCAGGGGGAGATTGAAGCTTTCTTT.

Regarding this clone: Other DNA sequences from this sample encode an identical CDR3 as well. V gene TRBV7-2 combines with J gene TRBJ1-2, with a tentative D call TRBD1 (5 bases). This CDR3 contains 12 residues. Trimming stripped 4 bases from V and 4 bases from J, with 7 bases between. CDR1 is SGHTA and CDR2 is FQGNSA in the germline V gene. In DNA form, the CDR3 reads TGTGCCAGCAGCTCAACAGGCTATGGCTACACCTTC. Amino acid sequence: CASSSTGYGYTF.

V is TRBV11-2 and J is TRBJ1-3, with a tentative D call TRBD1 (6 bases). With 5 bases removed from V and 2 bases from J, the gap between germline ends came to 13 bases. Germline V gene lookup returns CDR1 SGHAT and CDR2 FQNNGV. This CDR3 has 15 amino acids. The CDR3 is CASSESGGTGNTIYF. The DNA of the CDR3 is TGTGCCAGCAGCGAATCGGGGGGCACTGGAAACACCATATATTTT.

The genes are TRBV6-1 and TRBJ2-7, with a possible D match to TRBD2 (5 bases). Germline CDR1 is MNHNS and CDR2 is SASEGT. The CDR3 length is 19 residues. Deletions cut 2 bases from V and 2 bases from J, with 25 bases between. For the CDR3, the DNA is TGTGCCAGCAGTGAAAGGTACGCCGGGGTACTCAACCGCGCCTACGAGCAGTACTTC. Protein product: CASSERYAGVLNRAYEQYF.

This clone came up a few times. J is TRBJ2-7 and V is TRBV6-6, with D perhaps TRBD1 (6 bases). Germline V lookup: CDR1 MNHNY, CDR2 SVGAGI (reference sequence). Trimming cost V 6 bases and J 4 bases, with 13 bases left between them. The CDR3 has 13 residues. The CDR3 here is CASRPGQSYEQYF. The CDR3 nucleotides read TGTGCCAGCAGACCAGGACAGTCTTACGAGCAGTACTTC.

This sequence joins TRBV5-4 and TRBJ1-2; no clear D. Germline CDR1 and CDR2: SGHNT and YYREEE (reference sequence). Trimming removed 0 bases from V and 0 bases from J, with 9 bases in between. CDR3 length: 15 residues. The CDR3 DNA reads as TGTGCCAGCAGCTTGGGTGGGCTGACTAACTATGGCTACACCTTC. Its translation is CASSLGGLTNYGYTF. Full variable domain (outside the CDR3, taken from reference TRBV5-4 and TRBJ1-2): ETGVTQSPTHLIKTRGQQVTLRCSSQSGHNTVSWYQQALGQGPQFIFQYYREEENGRGNFPPRFSGLQFPNYSSELNVNALELDDSALYLCASSLGGLTNYGYTFGSGTRLTVV.